A selection of T cell receptor beta chains follows, all from one sample in a study of blood T cell repertoires in COVID-19. TCRdb's table, derived via immunoSEQ multiplex PCR, lists solely in-frame clones and lacks some. This table has fewer than 30,000 clones, around 94% appearing once. The sequencing sample was made of peripheral blood. Receptors were obtained from a woman aged 70 to 79 with COVID-19, enrolled during active disease. Each CDR3 is given with its conserved first and last residue. A D gene is named only where the DNA matches it firmly. Clone size is given for some rows only: seen once, a few or many times, or a class if the clone is expanded.

d_call,j_call,v_call,clone_size,cdr3_aa,cdr3_nt
.,TRBJ1-1,TRBV27,.,CASSLGQGGNTEAFF,TGTGCCAGCAGTTTGGGTCAGGGCGGGAACACTGAAGCTTTCTTT
.,TRBJ1-5,TRBV21-1,.,CASILGGNQPQHF,TGTGCCAGCATCCTCGGGGGAAATCAGCCCCAGCATTTT
TRBD2,TRBJ2-5,TRBV27,.,CASRLAGAETQYF,TGTGCCAGCAGACTAGCGGGAGCGGAGACCCAGTACTTC
.,TRBJ1-3,TRBV7-2,.,CASSFRRGARNTIYF,TGTGCCAGCAGCTTCAGGAGGGGTGCAAGAAACACCATATATTTT
TRBD2,TRBJ2-6,TRBV5-4,.,CASSLGGGTNVLTF,TGTGCCAGCAGCTTGGGGGGAGGGACCAACGTCCTGACTTTC
.,TRBJ1-2,TRBV6-5,.,CASSWGPGYTF,TGTGCCAGCAGCTGGGGGCCCGGCTACACCTTC
TRBD2,TRBJ2-2,TRBV10-3,.,CAIRPSGNTGELFF,TGTGCCATCAGGCCTAGCGGGAACACCGGGGAGCTGTTTTTT
TRBD1,TRBJ1-4,TRBV18,.,CASSLLSSTGAGNEKLFF,TGTGCCAGCTCACTACTATCATCAACAGGGGCGGGTAATGAAAAACTGTTTTTT
TRBD1,TRBJ1-2,TRBV30,.,CAATAKQGARSYGYTF,TGTGCCGCAACCGCAAAACAGGGGGCGCGTAGCTATGGCTACACCTTC
.,TRBJ1-5,TRBV5-1,.,CASSLGTANQPQHF,TGCGCCAGCAGCTTGGGGACAGCTAATCAGCCCCAGCATTTT
.,TRBJ2-1,TRBV6-5,.,CASSYSLTGYNEQFF,TGTGCCAGCAGTTACTCGTTGACTGGCTACAATGAGCAGTTCTTC
.,TRBJ2-1,TRBV10-2,.,CASIEATSYNEQFF,TGCGCCAGCATCGAGGCTACGTCCTACAATGAGCAGTTCTTC
TRBD2,TRBJ2-7,TRBV3-1/TRBV3-2,.,CASSQGPGAGGRLVHEQYF,TGTGCCAGCAGCCAGGGCCCGGGGGCGGGAGGCCGGTTGGTCCACGAGCAGTACTTC
.,TRBJ2-7,TRBV10-3,.,CAIKDSLSSYEQYF,TGTGCCATCAAGGACAGTTTGAGCTCCTACGAGCAGTACTTC
TRBD2,TRBJ2-3,TRBV3-1/TRBV3-2,.,CASSLGGTSSSTDTQYF,TGTGCCAGCAGCCTGGGAGGGACTAGCTCTAGCACAGATACGCAGTATTTT
.,TRBJ1-2,TRBV19,once,CASMSQFYGYTF,TGTGCCAGTATGAGCCAATTTTATGGCTACACCTTC